The following is a TCR beta chain sequence with its context. The target antigen is unknown. The sample is drawn from a study of Ad26.COV2.S vaccination and SARS-CoV-2 variants. Looking at the study overall: The Ad26.COV2.S arm of the COV1001 trial was where the donor was placed. Overall study results and limits: Assessments of TCR breadth and depth may have underestimated the total T cell responses.

TCRdb's table, derived via immunoSEQ multiplex PCR, lists solely in-frame clones and lacks some. The table lists roughly 680,000 clones, 89% of them singletons. Treatment here: 19 received Ad26.COV2.S at low or high dose, single or two shots; about 5 received placebo; per-sample allocation not given. Day 63 following the first vaccine or placebo injection was when the samples were taken. An adult aged 18-55 years in Boston served as the donor. The source is a person aged 18-60 years who received the Ad26.COV2.S COVID-19 vaccine or a placebo. This sample comprised peripheral blood, obtained in a trial of Ad26.COV2.S vaccine versus placebo.

This CDR3 reads CASSPTSTGVQYGYTF. CDR3 sequence (DNA): TGTGCCAGCAGCCCAACATCCACAGGGGTGCAATATGGCTACACCTTC. The chain carries TRBV7-3 and TRBJ1-2; 7 nucleotides align to TRBD1. The J segment lost 5 bases and the V segment lost 5 bases, leaving 14 bases of the junction unmatched. The CDR3 has 16 amino acids. Germline CDR1 is SGHTA and CDR2 is FQGTGA.